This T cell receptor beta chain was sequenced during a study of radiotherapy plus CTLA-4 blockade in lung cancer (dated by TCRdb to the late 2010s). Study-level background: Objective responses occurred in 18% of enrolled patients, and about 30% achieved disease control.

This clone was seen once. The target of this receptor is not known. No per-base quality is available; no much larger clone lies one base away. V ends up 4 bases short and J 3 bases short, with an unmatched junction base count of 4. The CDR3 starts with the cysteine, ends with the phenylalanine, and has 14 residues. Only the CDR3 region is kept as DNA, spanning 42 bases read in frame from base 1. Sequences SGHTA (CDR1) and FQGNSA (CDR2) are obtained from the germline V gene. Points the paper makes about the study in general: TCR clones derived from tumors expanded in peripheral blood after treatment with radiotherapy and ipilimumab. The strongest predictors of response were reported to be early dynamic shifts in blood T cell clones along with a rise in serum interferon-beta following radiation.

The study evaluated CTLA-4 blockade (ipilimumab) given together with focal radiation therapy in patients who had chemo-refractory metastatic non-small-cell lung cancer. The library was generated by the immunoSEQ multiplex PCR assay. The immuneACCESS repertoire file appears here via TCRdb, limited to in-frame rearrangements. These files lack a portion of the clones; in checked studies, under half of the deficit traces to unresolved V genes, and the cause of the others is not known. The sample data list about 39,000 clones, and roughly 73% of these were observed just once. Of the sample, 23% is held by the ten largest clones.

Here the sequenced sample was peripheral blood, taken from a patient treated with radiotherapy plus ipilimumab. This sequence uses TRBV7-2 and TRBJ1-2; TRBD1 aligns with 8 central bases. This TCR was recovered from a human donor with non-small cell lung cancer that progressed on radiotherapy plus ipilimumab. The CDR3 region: CASSWSTGDYGYTF. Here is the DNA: TGTGCCAGCAGCTGGTCGACAGGGGACTATGGCTACACCTTC.